This T cell receptor beta chain was recorded in a study of cytomegalovirus exposure and HLA in healthy donors. This table comes from immunoSEQ multiplex PCR, and its TCRdb copy is limited to in-frame clones, with some not included. The sample consists of roughly 130,000 clones, about 83% of them appearing once. To note about this clone: Its antigen is not identified.

General observations from the study: The study put 160 or so TCR beta chains on its list as cytomegalovirus-associated.

Material for sequencing was PBMCs. The TCR originated in a woman in her twenties or thirties in good health and CMV-seronegative.

The CDR3 loop is CASCSGSDYGYTF. Written as DNA, the CDR3 is TGTGCCAGCTGTTCAGGGTCTGACTATGGCTACACCTTC. The V call is TRBV28, the J call TRBJ1-2; possibly TRBD1 for D (5 bases). Per germline, CDR1 MDHEN and CDR2 SYDVKM. The CDR3 covers 13 residues. Deletions cut 8 bases from V and 3 bases from J, with 13 bases between.